The sequence of this T cell receptor beta chain was determined in a study of breast tumors, draining lymph nodes, adjacent tissues. General observations from the study: The lymph node origin of tumor T cells was framed as consistent with a hypothesis, not demonstrated.

TCRdb ran MiXCR on the multiplex PCR reads and lists one entry per CDR3 protein. The sample lists over 35,000 distinct CDR3 sequences, 36% seen once, with approximately 10% in the top ten. Germline V gives CDR1 MDHEN, CDR2 SYDVKM. V was clipped by 2 bases and J by 6 bases; unmatched bases: 6. The CDR3 is 14 residues long. This clonotype was seen a handful of times. Its specificity is not known. The rearrangement links TRBV28 to TRBJ2-7, with 8 bases fitting TRBD1. The sequenced material came from breast tumor tissue. The source of this sequence is a female donor with breast cancer. Some clones in this sample may be carry-over from other donors' samples. The CDR3 loop is CASSLGTGRSEQYF. In DNA, the CDR3 is TGTGCCAGCAGTTTAGGGACAGGTCGTTCCGAGCAGTACTTC. Variable domain in full (rest from reference TRBV28 and TRBJ2-7): DVKVTQSSRYLVKRTGEKVFLECVQDMDHENMFWYRQDPGLGLRLIYFSYDVKMKEKGDIPEGYSVSREKKERFSLILESASTNQTSMYLCASSLGTGRSEQYFGPGTRLTVT.